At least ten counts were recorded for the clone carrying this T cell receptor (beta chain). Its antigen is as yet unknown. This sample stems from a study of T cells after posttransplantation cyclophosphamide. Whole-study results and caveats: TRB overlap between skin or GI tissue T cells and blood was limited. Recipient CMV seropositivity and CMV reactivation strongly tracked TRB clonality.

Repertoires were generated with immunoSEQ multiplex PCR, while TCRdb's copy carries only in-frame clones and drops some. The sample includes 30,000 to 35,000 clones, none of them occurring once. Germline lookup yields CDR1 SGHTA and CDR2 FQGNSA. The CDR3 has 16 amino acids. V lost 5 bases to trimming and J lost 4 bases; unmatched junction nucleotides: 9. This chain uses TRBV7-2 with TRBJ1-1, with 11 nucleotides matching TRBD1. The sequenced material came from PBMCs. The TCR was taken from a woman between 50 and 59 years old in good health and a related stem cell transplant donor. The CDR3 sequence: CASSSRDRGAATEAFF. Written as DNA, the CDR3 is TGTGCCAGCAGCAGCAGGGACAGGGGGGCGGCCACTGAAGCTTTCTTT.